The 19 T cell receptor beta chains below were found in one sample sequenced in a study of STAT5B mutations in CD4+ large granular lymphocyte leukemia. This table comes from immunoSEQ multiplex PCR, and its TCRdb copy is limited to in-frame clones, with some not included. The data show some 35,000 clones, over 65% seen once. Sequenced input: CD4+ T cells from blood buffy coats. Receptors originate from a human donor in good health.

The J gene is TRBJ1-4, the V gene TRBV27; 8 bases align to TRBD1. CDR1 and CDR2 (germline): MNHEY, SMNVEV (reference sequence). V dropped 1 base and J dropped 7; count of bases not matched to a gene: 2. The CDR3 totals 14 residues. The DNA for the CDR3 is TGTGCCAGCAGTTTATTAGGGACAGGTGAAAAACTGTTTTTT. Its translation is CASSLLGTGEKLFF.

This chain uses TRBV7-9 with TRBJ1-2; tentative D call: TRBD1 (5 bases). Germline V CDR1 and CDR2: SEHNR, FQNEAQ (reference sequence). V was cut by 5 bases and J by 2 bases, with 24 bases left in between. CDR3 length: 18 amino acids. CDR3 residues: CASSTSTGWGFVNYGYTF. CDR3 nucleotides: TGTGCCAGCAGCACCTCAACCGGGTGGGGGTTTGTGAACTATGGCTACACCTTC.

This rearrangement joins TRBV27 to TRBJ1-2; no definite D call. CDR1 is MNHEY and CDR2 is SMNVEV in the germline V gene (reference sequence). Trimming cost V 9 bases and J 8 bases, with 19 bases left between them. The CDR3 is 13 amino acids. The CDR3 reads CASTGSSGGGYTF. DNA of the CDR3: TGTGCCAGTACCGGGTCTTCGGGTGGAGGCTACACCTTC.

The chain employs TRBV19 and TRBJ1-2; TRBD1 agrees at 8 bases. J gave up 8 bases and V 4 bases, and 12 bases lay outside the gene matches. This CDR3 spans 15 amino acids. Germline V lookup: CDR1 LNHDA, CDR2 SQIVND (reference sequence). The CDR3 loop reads CASSRSRGRSAGYTF. The CDR3 region has the DNA TGTGCCAGTAGTAGATCCAGGGGGCGTTCGGCAGGCTACACCTTC. Together with reference TRBV19 and TRBJ1-2, the CDR3 gives the full variable domain: DGGITQSPKYLFRKEGQNVTLSCEQNLNHDAMYWYRQDPGQGLRLIYYSQIVNDFQKGDIAEGYSVSREKKESFPLTVTSAQKNPTAFYLCASSRSRGRSAGYTFGSGTRLTVV.

Only a few counts were recorded for this clone. The J gene is TRBJ1-1, the V gene TRBV29-1; D remains ambiguous. Germline V lookup: CDR1 SQVTM, CDR2 ANQGSEA. The CDR3 covers 13 residues. V lost 4 bases to trimming and J lost 5 bases, with 14 bases between them. CDR3 sequence: CSVVLGRRTEAFF. The CDR3 DNA reads TGCAGCGTTGTTCTCGGGAGGAGGACTGAAGCTTTCTTT. Looking up the rest from reference TRBV29-1 and TRBJ1-1 gives the full variable domain: SAVISQKPSRDICQRGTSLTIQCQVDSQVTMMFWYRQQPGQSLTLIATANQGSEATYESGFVIDKFPISRPNLTFSTLTVSNMSPEDSSIYLCSVVLGRRTEAFFGQGTRLTVV.

Only a few counts were recorded for this clone. This sequence joins TRBV6-1 and TRBJ2-7; D is ambiguous. The CDR3 extends over 12 amino acids. Trimming took off 0 bases at V and 8 bases at J, with 8 bases between the two ends. CDR1 MNHNS and CDR2 SASEGT come from the germline V gene. CDR3 region: CASSEALNQQYF. CDR3 nucleotide sequence: TGTGCCAGCAGTGAAGCGCTAAACCAGCAGTACTTC.

Written as DNA, the CDR3 is TGTGCCAGCAGCTTAATCGGCACTGAAGCTTTCTTT. This sequence encodes CASSLIGTEAFF. This chain connects TRBV7-8 to TRBJ1-1; no clear D. This CDR3 is 12 amino acids long. Germline V gene data show CDR1 as SGHVS and CDR2 as FQNEAQ. The V gene lost 2 bases and the J gene lost 4 bases, with 5 bases spanning the gap.

J is TRBJ1-4 and V is TRBV7-2, with 7 positions matching TRBD1. V dropped 4 bases and J dropped 4; count of bases not matched to a gene: 6. The CDR3 is made up of 15 amino acids. From germline, CDR1 is SGHTA and CDR2 FQGNSA. The CDR3 region is CASSSGTVNNEKLFF. In DNA form, the CDR3 reads TGTGCCAGCAGCTCCGGGACAGTCAATAATGAAAAACTGTTTTTT.

The V gene is TRBV4-3, the J gene TRBJ1-4, with a possible D match to TRBD1 (6 bases). V gave up 3 bases and J gave up 2 bases, with 16 bases separating them. The CDR3 is 17 residues long. The germline CDR1 and CDR2 sequences are LGHNA and YSLEER. CDR3 region: CASSHEGRGITNEKLFF. The CDR3, as DNA: TGCGCCAGCAGCCATGAGGGCAGGGGCATTACTAATGAAAAACTGTTTTTT.

V gene TRBV6-6 combines with J gene TRBJ1-2; 7 bases line up with TRBD1. Germline CDR1 is MNHNY and CDR2 is SVGAGI (reference sequence). This CDR3 has 16 residues. V shed 6 bases, J shed 7 bases, and the junction held 17 bases outside the gene matches. The CDR3 DNA sequence: TGTGCCAGCAGATCATCTCCCGGGACAGACACGGGTGGCTACACCTTC. Amino acids: CASRSSPGTDTGGYTF.

The V call is TRBV4-3, the J call TRBJ1-4, with 10 bases lining up with TRBD1. Germline V CDR1 and CDR2: LGHNA, YSLEER. V dropped 4 bases and J dropped 5; count of bases not matched to a gene: 4. This CDR3 has 15 amino acids. DNA of the CDR3: TGCGCCAGCAGCCTGGGGACAGGGGAAAATGAAAAACTGTTTTTT. Translated: CASSLGTGENEKLFF.

This chain joins TRBV19 and TRBJ2-7; D is ambiguous. Germline V gene sequence: CDR1 LNHDA, CDR2 SQIVND (reference sequence). The CDR3 has 13 amino acids. The germline V and J ends were trimmed by 5 bases and 2 bases, with 10 bases remaining between them. CDR3 nucleotides: TGTGCCAGTAGTCCGGGCTGGCCCTACGAGCAGTACTTC. This sequence encodes CASSPGWPYEQYF. The full variable domain, in which reference TRBV19 and TRBJ2-7 provide the parts outside the CDR3, is DGGITQSPKYLFRKEGQNVTLSCEQNLNHDAMYWYRQDPGQGLRLIYYSQIVNDFQKGDIAEGYSVSREKKESFPLTVTSAQKNPTAFYLCASSPGWPYEQYFGPGTRLTVT.

This clone came up a few times. This chain links TRBV13 with TRBJ1-2; 9 bases are shared with TRBD1. This CDR3 spans 13 amino acids. Germline CDR1 reads PRHDT; CDR2 reads FYEKMQ (reference sequence). With 6 bases clipped from V and 6 bases from J, the junction kept 5 bases outside the gene matches. CDR3 residues: CASSLGQGDGYTF. CDR3 nucleotides: TGTGCCAGCAGTTTGGGACAGGGCGATGGCTACACCTTC.

This clone has only one observation. This rearrangement joins TRBV4-2 to TRBJ2-1; D is perhaps TRBD1 (5 bases). The CDR3 has 14 amino acids. V was cut by 0 bases and J by 10 bases, with 13 bases left in between. The germline V gene has CDR1 LGHNA and CDR2 YNFKEQ. The CDR3 DNA reads TGTGCCAGCAGCCAAGATCTTCAGGGAAGGGAGCAGTTCTTC. This sequence encodes CASSQDLQGREQFF.

CDR3 sequence (DNA): TGTGCCAGCAGAGAGACAGGGACCTACGAGCAGTACTTC. Its protein is CASRETGTYEQYF. V is TRBV6-5 and J is TRBJ2-7, with 7 bases fitting TRBD1. CDR1 is MNHEY, CDR2 SVGAGI, per germline. CDR3 length: 13 residues. Trimming took 6 bases from V and 2 from J; bases not matched to a gene: 4.

This clone appeared once. The chain couples TRBV9 to TRBJ2-6; TRBD1 agrees at 12 bases. J was trimmed by 0 bases and V by 2 bases; bases with no gene match: 12. CDR1 and CDR2 (germline): SGDLS, YYNGEE. The CDR3 totals 21 residues. Here the CDR3 reads CASSVRRDRGLLSSGANVLTF. CDR3 bases: TGTGCCAGCAGCGTGCGCCGGGACAGGGGGCTCCTGAGCTCTGGGGCCAACGTCCTGACTTTC.

The V gene is TRBV9, the J gene TRBJ2-1; 8 bases line up with TRBD2. Trimming removed 0 bases from V and 9 bases from J; junction bases left unmatched: 8. Germline V gene data show CDR1 as SGDLS and CDR2 as YYNGEE. This CDR3 has 15 amino acids. CDR3 region: CASSVDGGATSEQFF. DNA for the CDR3: TGTGCCAGCAGCGTAGACGGGGGGGCCACGAGTGAGCAGTTCTTC.

This chain links TRBV5-1 with TRBJ1-3; D unclear. Between the trimmed V and J ends, which lost 0 bases and 0 bases, there was a span of 4 bases. Germline-derived CDR1 and CDR2 are SGHRS and YFSETQ. CDR3 length: 14 residues. The CDR3 spells CASSLAYSGNTIYF. CDR3 in DNA: TGCGCCAGCAGCTTGGCGTACTCTGGAAACACCATATATTTT. Based on the CDR3 plus reference TRBV5-1 and TRBJ1-3, the full variable domain is KAGVTQTPRYLIKTRGQQVTLSCSPISGHRSVSWYQQTPGQGLQFLFEYFSETQRNKGNFPGRFSGRQFSNSRSEMNVSTLELGDSALYLCASSLAYSGNTIYFGEGSWLTVV.

The chain has TRBV6-5 and TRBJ1-5; D remains ambiguous. Trimming pared 2 bases from V and 0 bases from J, leaving 8 bases between. There are 15 residues in the CDR3. CDR1 is MNHEY, CDR2 SVGAGI, per germline. The chain's CDR3 is CASSYGYNSNQPQHF. The CDR3 DNA reads TGTGCCAGCAGTTACGGTTACAATAGCAATCAGCCCCAGCATTTT.